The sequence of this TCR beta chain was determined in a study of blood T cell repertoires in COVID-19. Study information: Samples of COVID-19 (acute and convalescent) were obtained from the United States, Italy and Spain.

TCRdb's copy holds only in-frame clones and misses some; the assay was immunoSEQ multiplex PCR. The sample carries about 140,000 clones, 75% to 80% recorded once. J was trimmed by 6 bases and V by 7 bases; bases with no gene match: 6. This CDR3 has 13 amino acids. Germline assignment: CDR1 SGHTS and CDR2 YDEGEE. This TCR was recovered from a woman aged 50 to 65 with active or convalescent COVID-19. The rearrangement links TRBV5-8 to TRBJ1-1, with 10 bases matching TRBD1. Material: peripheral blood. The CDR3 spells CASRDRGSSEAFF. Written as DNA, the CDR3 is TGTGCCAGCCGGGACAGGGGTTCTTCTGAAGCTTTCTTT.